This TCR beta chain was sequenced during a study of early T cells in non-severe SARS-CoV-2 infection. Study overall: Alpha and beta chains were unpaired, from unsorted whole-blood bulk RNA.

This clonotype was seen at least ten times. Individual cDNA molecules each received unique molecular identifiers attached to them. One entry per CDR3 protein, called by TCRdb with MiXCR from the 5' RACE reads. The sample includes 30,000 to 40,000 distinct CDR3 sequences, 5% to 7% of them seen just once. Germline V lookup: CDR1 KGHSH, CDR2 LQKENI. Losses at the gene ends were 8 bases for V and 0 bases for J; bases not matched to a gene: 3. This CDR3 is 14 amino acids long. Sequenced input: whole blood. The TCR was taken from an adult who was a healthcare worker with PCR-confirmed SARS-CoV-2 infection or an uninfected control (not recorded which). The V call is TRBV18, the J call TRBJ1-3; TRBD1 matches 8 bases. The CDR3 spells CASTGTGSGNTIYF. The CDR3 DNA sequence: TGTGCCAGCACCGGGACAGGCTCTGGAAACACCATATATTTT.